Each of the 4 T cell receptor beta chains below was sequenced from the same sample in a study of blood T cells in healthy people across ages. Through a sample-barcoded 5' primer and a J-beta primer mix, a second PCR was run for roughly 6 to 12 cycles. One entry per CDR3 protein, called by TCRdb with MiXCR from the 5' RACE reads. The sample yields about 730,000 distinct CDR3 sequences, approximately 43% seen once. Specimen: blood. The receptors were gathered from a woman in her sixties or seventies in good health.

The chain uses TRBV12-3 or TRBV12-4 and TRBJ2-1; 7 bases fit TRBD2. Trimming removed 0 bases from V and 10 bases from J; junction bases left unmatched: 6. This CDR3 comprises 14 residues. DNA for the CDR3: TGTGCCAGCAGTTTAGCGGGAGGGCCTTTGGAGCAGTTCTTC. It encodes CASSLAGGPLEQFF.

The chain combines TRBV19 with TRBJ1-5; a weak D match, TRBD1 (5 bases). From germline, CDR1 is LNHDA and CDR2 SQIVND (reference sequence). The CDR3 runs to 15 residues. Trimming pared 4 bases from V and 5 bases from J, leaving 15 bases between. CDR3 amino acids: CASSSFRAFDQPQHF. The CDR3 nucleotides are TGTGCCAGTAGTAGCTTCAGGGCGTTCGATCAGCCCCAGCATTTT.

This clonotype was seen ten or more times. The CDR3: CATSSGNREQETQYF. The DNA of the CDR3 is TGTGCCACCAGCAGTGGCAACAGGGAGCAAGAGACCCAGTACTTC. The chain is built from TRBV15 and TRBJ2-5; possible D gene TRBD1, 6 bases. This CDR3 has 15 residues. Trimming removed 3 bases from V and 2 bases from J, with 13 bases in between. Germline loops: CDR1 LNHNV, CDR2 YYDKDF (reference sequence).

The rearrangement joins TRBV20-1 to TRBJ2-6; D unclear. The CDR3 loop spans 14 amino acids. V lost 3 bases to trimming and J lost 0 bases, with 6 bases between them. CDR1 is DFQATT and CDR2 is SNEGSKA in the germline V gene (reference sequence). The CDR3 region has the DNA TGCAGTGCTAGTGTGGTCTCTGGGGCCAACGTCCTGACTTTC. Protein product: CSASVVSGANVLTF.